This TCR beta chain was profiled in a study of blood T cell repertoires in COVID-19. Whole-study context: Samples representing acute and convalescent COVID-19 were sourced from the United States, Italy and Spain. PBMCs, B-cell-depleted T cells, or T cells provided the cDNA or gDNA that made up the material.

Authors' data handling: Scientists estimated how many nucleated cells there were by amplifying reference gene primers. TCRdb's copy holds only in-frame clones and misses some; the assay was immunoSEQ multiplex PCR. The V and J calls and clone size were taken over from that table, and D and trimming were inferred from the DNA. This table has under 450,000 clones, approximately 91% appearing once. Enrolled during active infection, Seattle patients were then followed longitudinally. This clone was seen just once. With 5 bases removed from V and 3 bases from J, the gap between germline ends came to 11 bases. From germline, CDR1 is PRHDT and CDR2 FYEKMQ (reference sequence). This CDR3 has 13 amino acids.

Sequencing input: peripheral blood. The J gene is TRBJ2-7, the V gene TRBV13; a possible D gene is TRBD1 (5 bases). The receptor was isolated from a woman in her thirties or forties with COVID-19, enrolled during active disease. CDR3 protein: CASSPLRGYEQYF. DNA of the CDR3: TGTGCCAGCAGCCCCCTAAGGGGCTACGAGCAGTACTTC.